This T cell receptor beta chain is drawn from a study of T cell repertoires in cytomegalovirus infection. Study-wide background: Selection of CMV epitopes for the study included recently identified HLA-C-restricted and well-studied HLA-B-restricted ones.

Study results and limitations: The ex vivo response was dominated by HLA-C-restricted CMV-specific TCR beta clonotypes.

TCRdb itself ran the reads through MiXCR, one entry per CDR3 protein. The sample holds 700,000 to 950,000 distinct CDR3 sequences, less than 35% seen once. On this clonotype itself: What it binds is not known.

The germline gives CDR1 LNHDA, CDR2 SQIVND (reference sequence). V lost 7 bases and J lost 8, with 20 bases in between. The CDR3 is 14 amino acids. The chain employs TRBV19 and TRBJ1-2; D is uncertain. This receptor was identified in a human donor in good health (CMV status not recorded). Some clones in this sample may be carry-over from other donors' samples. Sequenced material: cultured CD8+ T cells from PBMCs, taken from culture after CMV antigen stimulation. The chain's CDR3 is CASMTLLGPMGYTF. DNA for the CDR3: TGTGCCAGTATGACCTTGTTGGGTCCTATGGGCTACACCTTC.